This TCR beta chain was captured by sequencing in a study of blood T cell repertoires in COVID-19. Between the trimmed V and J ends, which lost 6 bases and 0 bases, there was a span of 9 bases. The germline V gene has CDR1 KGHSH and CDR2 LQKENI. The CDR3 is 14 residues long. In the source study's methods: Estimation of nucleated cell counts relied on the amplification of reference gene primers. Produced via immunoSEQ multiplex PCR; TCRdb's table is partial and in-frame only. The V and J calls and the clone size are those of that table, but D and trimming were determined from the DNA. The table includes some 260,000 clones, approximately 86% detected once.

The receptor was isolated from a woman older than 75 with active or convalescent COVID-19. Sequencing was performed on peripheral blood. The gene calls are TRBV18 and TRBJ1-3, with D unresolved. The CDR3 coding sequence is TGTGCCAGCTCGATTCAGGACTCTGGAAACACCATATATTTT. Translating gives CASSIQDSGNTIYF. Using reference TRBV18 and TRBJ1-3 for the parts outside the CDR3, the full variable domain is NAGVMQNPRHLVRRRGQEARLRCSPMKGHSHVYWYRQLPEEGLKFMVYLQKENIIDESGMPKERFSAEFPKEGPSILRIQQVVRGDSAAYFCASSIQDSGNTIYFGEGSWLTVV.